This T cell receptor (beta chain) is from a study of blood T cell repertoires in COVID-19. Study background: Some COVID-19 samples were acute and others convalescent; all came from the United States, Italy and Spain.

V shed 5 bases, J shed 2 bases, and the junction held 10 bases outside the gene matches. CDR3 length: 15 amino acids. The germline CDR1 and CDR2 sequences are SGHNT and YYREEE (reference sequence). Methods used by the authors: By means of reference gene primer amplification, nucleated cell counts were estimated. Data came from immunoSEQ multiplex PCR; TCRdb stores just in-frame clones and leaves some out. The V and J calls and clone size were taken over from that table, and D and trimming were inferred from the DNA. The sample lists roughly 70,000 clones, more than 70% occurring once. Material for sequencing was peripheral blood. This receptor was identified in a man between 65 and 80 years old with acute or convalescent COVID-19. The rearrangement links TRBV5-4 to TRBJ2-7, with 7 bases fitting TRBD2. The CDR3 bases are TGTGCCAGCAGAACACAAAGCGGGGTTCCCTACGAGCAGTACTTC. Protein sequence: CASRTQSGVPYEQYF.